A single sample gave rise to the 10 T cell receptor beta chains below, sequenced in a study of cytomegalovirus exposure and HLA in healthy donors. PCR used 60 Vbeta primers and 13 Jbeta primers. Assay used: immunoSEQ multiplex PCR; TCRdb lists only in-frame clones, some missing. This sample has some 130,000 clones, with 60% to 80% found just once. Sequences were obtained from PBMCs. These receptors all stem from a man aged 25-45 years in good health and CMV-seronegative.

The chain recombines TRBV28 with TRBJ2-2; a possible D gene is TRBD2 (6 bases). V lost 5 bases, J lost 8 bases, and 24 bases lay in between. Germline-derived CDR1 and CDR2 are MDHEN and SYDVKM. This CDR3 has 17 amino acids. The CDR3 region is CASSRSQTSGSWGELFF. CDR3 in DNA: TGTGCCAGCAGTCGCTCCCAGACTAGTGGGAGCTGGGGGGAGCTGTTTTTT.

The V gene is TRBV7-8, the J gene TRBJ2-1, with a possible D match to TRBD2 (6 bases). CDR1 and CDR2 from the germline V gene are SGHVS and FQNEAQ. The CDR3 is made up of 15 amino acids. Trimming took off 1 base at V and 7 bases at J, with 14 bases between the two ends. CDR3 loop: CASSLGLAWFNEQFF. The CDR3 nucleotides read TGTGCCAGCAGCTTAGGCCTAGCGTGGTTTAATGAGCAGTTCTTC.

CDR3 amino acids: CASSLGPGVAKNIQYF. The CDR3 region has the DNA TGTGCCAGTAGTCTCGGCCCGGGGGTAGCCAAAAACATTCAGTACTTC. The V gene is TRBV19, the J gene TRBJ2-4; TRBD2 is a possible D gene (6 bases). V was cut by 5 bases and J by 0 bases, with 14 bases left in between. The CDR3 has 16 residues. In germline, CDR1 is LNHDA, CDR2 SQIVND (reference sequence).

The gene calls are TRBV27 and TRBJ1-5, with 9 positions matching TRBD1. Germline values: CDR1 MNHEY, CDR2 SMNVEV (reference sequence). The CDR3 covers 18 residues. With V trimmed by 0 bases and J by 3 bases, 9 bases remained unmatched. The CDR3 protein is CASSLSAWDRVLNQPQHF. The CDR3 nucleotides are TGTGCCAGCAGTTTATCCGCATGGGACAGGGTACTCAATCAGCCCCAGCATTTT.

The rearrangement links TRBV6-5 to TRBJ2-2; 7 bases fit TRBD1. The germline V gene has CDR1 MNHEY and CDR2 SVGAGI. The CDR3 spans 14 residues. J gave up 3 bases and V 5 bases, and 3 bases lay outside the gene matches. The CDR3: CASSRDRHTGELFF. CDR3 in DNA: TGTGCCAGCAGTCGGGACAGACACACCGGGGAGCTGTTTTTT.

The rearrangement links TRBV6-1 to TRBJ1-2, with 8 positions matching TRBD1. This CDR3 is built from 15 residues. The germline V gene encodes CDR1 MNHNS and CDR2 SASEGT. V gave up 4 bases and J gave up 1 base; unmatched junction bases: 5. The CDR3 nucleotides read TGTGCCAGCAGTGTACAGGGGGGTATTAACTATGGCTACACCTTC. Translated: CASSVQGGINYGYTF.

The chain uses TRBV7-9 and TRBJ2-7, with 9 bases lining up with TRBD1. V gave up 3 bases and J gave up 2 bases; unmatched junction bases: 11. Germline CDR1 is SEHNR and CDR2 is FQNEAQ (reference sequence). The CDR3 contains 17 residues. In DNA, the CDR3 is TGTGCCAGCAGCTTCAGAGCTGGGGACAGGGTCCCCTACGAGCAGTACTTC. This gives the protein CASSFRAGDRVPYEQYF.

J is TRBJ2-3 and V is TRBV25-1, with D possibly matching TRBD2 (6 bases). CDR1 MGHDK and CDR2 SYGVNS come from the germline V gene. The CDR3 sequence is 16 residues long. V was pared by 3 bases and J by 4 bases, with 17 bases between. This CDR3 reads CASSDVRDGFADTQYF. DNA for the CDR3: TGTGCCAGCAGTGATGTGCGGGACGGGTTTGCAGATACGCAGTATTTT.

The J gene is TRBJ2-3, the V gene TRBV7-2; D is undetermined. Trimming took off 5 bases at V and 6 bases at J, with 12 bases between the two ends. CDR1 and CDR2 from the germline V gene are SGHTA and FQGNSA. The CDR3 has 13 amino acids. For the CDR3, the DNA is TGTGCCAGCAGCCCAACCCTCCGGGATACGCAGTATTTT. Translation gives CASSPTLRDTQYF.

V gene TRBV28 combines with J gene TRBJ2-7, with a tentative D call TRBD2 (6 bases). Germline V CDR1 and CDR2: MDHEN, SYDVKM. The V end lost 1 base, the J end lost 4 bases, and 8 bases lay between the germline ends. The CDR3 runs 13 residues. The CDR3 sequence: CASSLSGLYEQYF. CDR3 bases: TGTGCCAGCAGTTTATCTGGACTATACGAGCAGTACTTC.